This T cell receptor (beta chain) originates from a study of CD8 T cells in ankylosing spondylitis. Study-wide results and caveats: Disease-linked clones had a CD8+ phenotype and relatively low frequency in peripheral blood.

Germline values: CDR1 SNHLY, CDR2 FYNNEI. CDR3 length: 15 amino acids. The trim removed 5 bases at V and 4 bases at J, leaving 7 bases unmatched. Points on this clonotype: Its antigen is still unknown.

Libraries of TCR beta came from quantitative 5'-RACE with molecular barcodes. Each CDR3 protein gets one entry after TCRdb re-called the 5' RACE reads with MiXCR. Of 250,000 or so distinct CDR3 sequences in the sample, 20% to 30% were seen once. This receptor was identified in a male donor with ankylosing spondylitis or in good health (not recorded which). The sequencing sample was made of blood, either unsorted or a sorted T cell fraction (not recorded which). V gene TRBV2 combines with J gene TRBJ2-7, with TRBD2 matching over 11 bases. The CDR3 sequence is CASSLRLAGLYEQYF. In DNA, the CDR3 is TGTGCCAGCAGTTTGCGACTAGCGGGGTTATACGAGCAGTACTTC.